The clone carrying this T cell receptor beta chain showed up just a few times. This specimen comes from a study of tumor-infiltrating lymphocytes in primary liver carcinoma. Turning to the study itself: Stage T1-T3 N0M0 tumors measured about 4.2 to 11 cm at most. Yields of productive TCRbeta reads ranged from roughly 3.65 to 7.5 million per sample and were similar across tissue types.

The input was about 500 ng total RNA; TCR beta cDNA was made from it with a constant-region primer. Modified slightly, ARM-PCR produced TCR beta libraries over three nested multiplex PCR rounds. It was with TRBV1-TRBV30 forward primers and a C-beta reverse primer that the first two PCR rounds were run, at approximately 10 cycles each. TCRdb independently ran MiXCR on the multiplex PCR reads; one entry per CDR3 protein. The sample consists of about 78,000 distinct CDR3 sequences, 70% to 75% of them appearing once. Trimming took 7 bases from V and 1 from J, leaving 16 bases between them. The CDR3 runs to 16 residues. Germline V CDR1 and CDR2: LNHDA, SQIVND (reference sequence). Extraction of RNA together with DNA used about 17-31 mg of unsorted bulk tissue. Patients showed chronic HBV infection and an absence of prior treatment. The study sampled five separate regions from each tumor.

The source material was liver tumor tissue from sampling region 4. Subset specified: tumor region T4, right-lateral pole. This TCR came from an older woman with primary liver carcinoma and hepatitis B virus infection. This chain uses TRBV19 with TRBJ2-2, with a possible D match to TRBD1 (6 bases). CDR3 residues: CASTPPMDRNTGELFF. The DNA for the CDR3 is TGTGCCAGTACCCCCCCAATGGACAGGAACACCGGGGAGCTGTTTTTT.